This is a list of T cell receptor beta chains from one sample in a study of technical replicates of blood from several donors. Assay used: immunoSEQ multiplex PCR; TCRdb lists only in-frame clones, some missing. The data contain roughly 80,000 clones, about 89% of them singletons. Specimen: T cells isolated from PBMCs. Receptors were obtained from a human donor in good health. Each CDR3 is given with its conserved first and last residue. The D gene is left open where the match is weak. Clone sizes are given selectively: once, few, many, or a class where the clone is expanded.

TRBJ1-2 . TRBV28 . TGTGCCAGCAGTTTGGATCGGGAGCTTAACTATGGCTACACCTTC CASSLDRELNYGYTF
TRBJ1-5 . TRBV6-6 . TGTGCCAGCGAAAACAATAGCAATCAGCCCCAGCATTTT CASENNSNQPQHF
TRBJ2-3 . TRBV6-6 . TGTGCCAGCAGTAGGCGGGATTCCACAGATACGCAGTATTTT CASSRRDSTDTQYF
TRBJ2-7 . TRBV10-3 . TGTGCCATGTCTGGGACCGGGAGTTTGGACGAGCAGTACTTC CAMSGTGSLDEQYF
TRBJ1-1 few TRBV28 . TGTGCCAGCAGTTTCCCGGTTTTAATGAACACTGAAGCTTTCTTT CASSFPVLMNTEAFF
TRBJ1-3 . TRBV28 . TGTGCCAGTGGGCCCAGTGGAGGAAACACCATATATTTT CASGPSGGNTIYF
TRBJ1-1 . TRBV19 . TGTGCCAGTAGCAATCCGGGGGGCGGCACTGAAGCTTTCTTT CASSNPGGGTEAFF
TRBJ2-7 . TRBV30 TRBD2 TGTGCCTGGAGACTAGCGGGGGCCTACGAGCAGTACTTC CAWRLAGAYEQYF
TRBJ1-4 . TRBV9 TRBD1 TGTGCCAGCAGTGGTCTCATAGGGGGCTGGGGTGAAAAACTGTTTTTT CASSGLIGGWGEKLFF
TRBJ2-2 once TRBV27 TRBD2 TGTGCCAGCAGTTTTAGCGGGAGGGCCCCCGGGGAGCTGTTTTTT CASSFSGRAPGELFF
TRBJ2-2 . TRBV7-2 TRBD2 TGTGCCAGCAGCTTACCTCTCGGCGGGAGGTCCGGGGAGCTGTTTTTT CASSLPLGGRSGELFF
TRBJ2-1 once TRBV4-2 . TGTGCCAGCAGCCAAGAGCCCCGCGGGGCCTACAATGAGCAGTTCTTC CASSQEPRGAYNEQFF
TRBJ2-2 . TRBV6-5 TRBD1 TGTGCCAGCAGTTTAACAGGGGAAACCGGGGAGCTGTTTTTT CASSLTGETGELFF
TRBJ1-2 . TRBV4-3 TRBD1 TGCGCCAGCAGCCAGGACGGGGACAGAGTGGATGGCTACACCTTC CASSQDGDRVDGYTF
TRBJ1-2 . TRBV6-6 . TGTGCCTGCCAATCCCGGGAGAGCTATGGCTACACCTTC CACQSRESYGYTF
TRBJ2-1 . TRBV2 TRBD2 TGTGCCAGCAGTGAAAGGTATAGCGGGAAATACAATGAGCAGTTCTTC CASSERYSGKYNEQFF
TRBJ1-5 . TRBV7-2 . TGTGCCAGCAGCTTAAGGGGGGGGGATCAGCCCCAGCATTTT CASSLRGGDQPQHF
TRBJ1-2 . TRBV4-2 TRBD1 TGTGCCAGCAGCCACGCTAAACAGGGGGCCTATGGCTACACCTTC CASSHAKQGAYGYTF
TRBJ1-1 . TRBV14 . TGTGCCAGCAGCCAATTGACAAAAAACACTGAAGCTTTCTTT CASSQLTKNTEAFF
TRBJ2-1 . TRBV18 . TGTGCCAGCTCACCACCTACGGGAGACAATGAGCAGTTCTTC CASSPPTGDNEQFF
TRBJ2-5 . TRBV21-1 . TGTGCCAGCTGGGGGGTCAAAGGGACCCAGTACTTC CASWGVKGTQYF
TRBJ2-3 . TRBV5-1 TRBD2 TGCGCCAGCAGCGTTGGGGGACTAAATACGCAGTATTTT CASSVGGLNTQYF
TRBJ2-7 . TRBV5-1 . TGCGCCAGCGCCCCTGTACTTGAGCAGAGGACCTACGAGCAGTACTTC CASAPVLEQRTYEQYF
TRBJ2-3 . TRBV7-9 . TGTGCCAGCAGATACCCCTCCAGGAATACGCAGTATTTT CASRYPSRNTQYF
TRBJ1-3 . TRBV6-5 . TGTGCCAGCACCCGAGACAGCTCTGGAAACACCATATATTTT CASTRDSSGNTIYF
TRBJ1-3 . TRBV7-9 TRBD1 TGTGCCAGCAGCCGCGACAGGGGCGCTGGAAACACCATATATTTT CASSRDRGAGNTIYF
TRBJ2-7 . TRBV4-1 . TGCGCCAGCAGCCAAGTTGTAACAGACTACGAGCAGTACTTC CASSQVVTDYEQYF
TRBJ2-2 . TRBV2 TRBD1 TGTGCCAGCAGTGGGACAGGGGAGGGCACCGGGGAGCTGTTTTTT CASSGTGEGTGELFF
TRBJ2-3 . TRBV28 TRBD1 TGTGCCAGCAGCCGGGAACAGGGGGCTAAGACAGATACGCAGTATTTT CASSREQGAKTDTQYF
TRBJ2-2 . TRBV30 TRBD2 TGTGCCTGGATGAGGGACTACTCCGGGGAGCTGTTTTTT CAWMRDYSGELFF